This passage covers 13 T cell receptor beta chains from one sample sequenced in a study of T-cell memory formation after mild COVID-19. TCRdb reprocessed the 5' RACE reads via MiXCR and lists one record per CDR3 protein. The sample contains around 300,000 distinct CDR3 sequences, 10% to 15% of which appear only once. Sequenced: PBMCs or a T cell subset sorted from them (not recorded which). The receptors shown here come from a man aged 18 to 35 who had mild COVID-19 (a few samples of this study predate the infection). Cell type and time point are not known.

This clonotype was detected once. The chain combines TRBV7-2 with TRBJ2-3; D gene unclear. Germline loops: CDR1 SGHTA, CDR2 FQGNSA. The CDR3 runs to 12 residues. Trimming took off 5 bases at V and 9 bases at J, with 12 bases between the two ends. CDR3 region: CASSRLGWTQYF. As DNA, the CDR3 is TGTGCCAGCAGCCGATTGGGTTGGACGCAGTATTTT.

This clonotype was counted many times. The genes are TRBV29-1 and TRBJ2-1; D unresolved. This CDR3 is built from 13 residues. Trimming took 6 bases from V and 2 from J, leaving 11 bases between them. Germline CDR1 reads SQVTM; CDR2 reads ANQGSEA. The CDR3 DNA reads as TGCAGCGTAGGACGCCTCACCTACAATGAGCAGTTCTTC. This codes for CSVGRLTYNEQFF.

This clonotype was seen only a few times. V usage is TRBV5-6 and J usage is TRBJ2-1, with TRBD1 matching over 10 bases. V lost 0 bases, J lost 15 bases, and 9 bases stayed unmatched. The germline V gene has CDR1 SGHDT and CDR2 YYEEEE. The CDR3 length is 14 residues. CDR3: CASSLGQGASIGFF. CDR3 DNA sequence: TGTGCCAGCAGCTTGGGACAGGGGGCAAGTATAGGGTTCTTC.

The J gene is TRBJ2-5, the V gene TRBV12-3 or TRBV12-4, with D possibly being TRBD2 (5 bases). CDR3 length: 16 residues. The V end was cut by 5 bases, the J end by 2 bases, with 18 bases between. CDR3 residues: CASSLRTSPGQETQYF. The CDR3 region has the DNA TGTGCCAGCAGTCTCCGGACTTCCCCGGGGCAAGAGACCCAGTACTTC.

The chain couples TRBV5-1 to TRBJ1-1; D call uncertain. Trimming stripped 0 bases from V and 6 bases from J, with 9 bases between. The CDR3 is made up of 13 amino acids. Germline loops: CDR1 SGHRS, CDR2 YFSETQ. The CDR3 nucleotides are TGCGCCAGCAGCTTGGGGATGGAATCTGAAGCTTTCTTT. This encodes CASSLGMESEAFF.

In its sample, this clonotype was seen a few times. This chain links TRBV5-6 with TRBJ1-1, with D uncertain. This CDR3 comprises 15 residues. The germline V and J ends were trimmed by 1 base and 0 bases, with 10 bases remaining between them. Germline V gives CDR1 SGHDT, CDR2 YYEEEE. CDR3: CASSLRPSMNTEAFF. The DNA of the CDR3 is TGTGCCAGCAGCTTGCGTCCCAGTATGAACACTGAAGCTTTCTTT.

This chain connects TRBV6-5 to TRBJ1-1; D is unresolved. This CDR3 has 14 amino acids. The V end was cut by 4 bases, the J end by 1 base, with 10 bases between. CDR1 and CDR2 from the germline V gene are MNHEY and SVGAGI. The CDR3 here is CASSFRLGNTEAFF. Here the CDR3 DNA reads TGTGCCAGCAGTTTTAGACTGGGGAACACTGAAGCTTTCTTT.

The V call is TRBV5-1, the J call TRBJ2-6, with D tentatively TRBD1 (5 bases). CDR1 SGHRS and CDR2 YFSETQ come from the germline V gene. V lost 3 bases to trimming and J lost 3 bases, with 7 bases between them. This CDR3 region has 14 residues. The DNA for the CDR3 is TGCGCCAGCAGCTGGACAAGTGGGGCCAACGTCCTGACTTTC. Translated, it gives CASSWTSGANVLTF.

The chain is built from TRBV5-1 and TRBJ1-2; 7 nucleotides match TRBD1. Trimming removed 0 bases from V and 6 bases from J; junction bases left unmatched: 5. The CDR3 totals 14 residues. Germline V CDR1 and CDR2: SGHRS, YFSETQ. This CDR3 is CASSLDAGGDGYTF. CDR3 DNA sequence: TGCGCCAGCAGCTTGGACGCAGGGGGGGATGGCTACACCTTC. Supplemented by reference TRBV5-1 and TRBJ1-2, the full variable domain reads KAGVTQTPRYLIKTRGQQVTLSCSPISGHRSVSWYQQTPGQGLQFLFEYFSETQRNKGNFPGRFSGRQFSNSRSEMNVSTLELGDSALYLCASSLDAGGDGYTFGSGTRLTVV.

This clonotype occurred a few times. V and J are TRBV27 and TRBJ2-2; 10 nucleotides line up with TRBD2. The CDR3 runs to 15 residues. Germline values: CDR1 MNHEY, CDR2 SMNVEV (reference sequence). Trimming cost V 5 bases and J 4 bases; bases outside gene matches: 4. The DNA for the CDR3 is TGTGCCAGCAGTATGACTAGCGGGCTCACCGGGGAGCTGTTTTTT. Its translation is CASSMTSGLTGELFF.

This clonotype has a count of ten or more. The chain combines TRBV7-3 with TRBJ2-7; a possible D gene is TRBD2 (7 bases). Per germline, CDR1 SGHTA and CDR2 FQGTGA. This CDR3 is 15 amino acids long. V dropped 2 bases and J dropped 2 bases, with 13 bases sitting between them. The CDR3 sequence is CASSLRRGPTYEQYF. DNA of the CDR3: TGTGCCAGCAGCTTACGGCGGGGGCCTACCTACGAGCAGTACTTC.

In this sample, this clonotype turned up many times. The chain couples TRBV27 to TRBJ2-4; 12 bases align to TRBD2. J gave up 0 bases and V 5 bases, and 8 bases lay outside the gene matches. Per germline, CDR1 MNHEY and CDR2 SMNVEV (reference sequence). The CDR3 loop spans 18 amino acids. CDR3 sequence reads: CASSKLAGGIIAKNIQYF. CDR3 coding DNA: TGTGCCAGCAGTAAACTAGCGGGGGGCATAATAGCCAAAAACATTCAGTACTTC.

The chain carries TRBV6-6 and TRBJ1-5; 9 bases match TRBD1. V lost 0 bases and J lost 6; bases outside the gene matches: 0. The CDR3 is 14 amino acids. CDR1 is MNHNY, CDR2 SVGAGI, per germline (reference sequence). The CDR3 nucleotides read TGTGCCAGCAGTTACTCGGACAGGGGTCAGCCCCAGCATTTT. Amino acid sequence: CASSYSDRGQPQHF.